The 4 T cell receptor beta chains listed next were all sequenced from one sample in a study of T-cell memory formation after mild COVID-19. TCRdb fed the 5' RACE reads into MiXCR, producing one record per CDR3 protein. The sample lists 300,000 to 400,000 distinct CDR3 sequences; approximately 27% were seen once. Specimen: PBMCs or a T cell subset sorted from them (not recorded which). The origin of the receptors is an adult woman who had mild COVID-19 (a few samples of this study predate the infection). Cell type and time point are not known.

The rearrangement joins TRBV5-1 to TRBJ2-1; tentatively, D is TRBD1 (5 bases). Per germline, CDR1 SGHRS and CDR2 YFSETQ. Deletions cut 3 bases from V and 1 base from J, with 14 bases between. CDR3 length equals 16 residues. The CDR3 nucleotides read TGCGCCAGCAGCTCTGCGGCAGGGCCGTCCTACAATGAGCAGTTCTTC. It specifies CASSSAAGPSYNEQFF.

This clonotype was found a few times. The chain carries TRBV7-8 and TRBJ1-1, with D unresolved. The V end was cut by 5 bases, the J end by 3 bases, with 13 bases between. Germline CDR1 is SGHVS and CDR2 is FQNEAQ. The CDR3 covers 14 residues. CDR3 nucleotides: TGTGCCAGCAGCCCCACCGCGCCGTACACTGAAGCTTTCTTT. It translates to CASSPTAPYTEAFF.

This clonotype occurred a few times. This chain joins TRBV5-1 and TRBJ1-2, with 7 nucleotides matching TRBD1. J lost 13 bases, V lost 0 bases, and 6 bases had no gene match. The CDR3 is 12 residues long. CDR1 and CDR2 (germline): SGHRS, YFSETQ. The CDR3 coding sequence is TGCGCCAGCAGCTTGGACAGGGGAAGATTCACCTTC. This sequence encodes CASSLDRGRFTF. The whole variable domain, filled in from reference TRBV5-1 and TRBJ1-2, reads KAGVTQTPRYLIKTRGQQVTLSCSPISGHRSVSWYQQTPGQGLQFLFEYFSETQRNKGNFPGRFSGRQFSNSRSEMNVSTLELGDSALYLCASSLDRGRFTFGSGTRLTVV.

The chain has TRBV7-9 and TRBJ2-5, with 13 bases lining up with TRBD2. The germline V gene has CDR1 SEHNR and CDR2 FQNEAQ (reference sequence). The CDR3 loop spans 16 amino acids. The V segment lost 4 bases and the J segment 2 bases; nucleotides outside the gene matches: 4. Written as DNA, the CDR3 is TGTGCCAGCAGCTACAGACTAGCGGGGGGTCAAGAGACCCAGTACTTC. This translates into CASSYRLAGGQETQYF.